The T cell receptor (beta chain) under discussion was sequenced for a study of vaccination effects on CD4 cells after COVID-19. Study background: Post-vaccination samples were obtained at early and late time points from three convalescent patients. Post-vaccine draws lagged the second dose by a median of 72 days.

V lost 3 bases and J lost 4, with 10 bases in between. This CDR3 region has 13 residues. The germline V gene has CDR1 SGHNT and CDR2 YYREEE (reference sequence). In the case of this clone: The antigen remains unidentified.

Profiling relied on immunoSEQ multiplex PCR, and the TCRdb table lists in-frame clones only, not all of them. Of about 14,000 clones listed, 73% are singletons. Pools of viral peptides were used by the ViraFEST assay to expand antigen-specific CD4+ T cells ahead of sequencing. Following an approximately 10-day culture, CD4+ T cells were purified. SARS-CoV-2 infected the person between March and December 2020, as confirmed by PCR. The cohort was immunized with two doses of either the BNT162b2 or mRNA-1273 vaccine. Whole-study results and caveats: In the study, convalescent patients were few, and early post-infection timepoints were absent.

The sequence was collected from a human donor who had a prior SARS-CoV-2 infection. The sample in question was CD4+ T cells from PBMCs cultured with HCoV-NL63 spike peptides, obtained after COVID-19 vaccination. V and J are TRBV5-4 and TRBJ1-2; D is unclear. CDR3 bases: TGTGCCAGCAGCTCCGACGGCATCTATGGCTACACCTTC. Its protein product is CASSSDGIYGYTF. Complete variable domain (other parts from reference TRBV5-4 and TRBJ1-2): ETGVTQSPTHLIKTRGQQVTLRCSSQSGHNTVSWYQQALGQGPQFIFQYYREEENGRGNFPPRFSGLQFPNYSSELNVNALELDDSALYLCASSSDGIYGYTFGSGTRLTVV.